The table lists the clone carrying this TCR beta chain with a few counts. Its antigen remains unknown. Assay: immunoSEQ multiplex PCR; the TCRdb copy retains only in-frame clones and omits some. Of some 63,000 clones in the sample, 75% to 95% are singletons; the top ten hold approximately 3%. V gave up 6 bases and J gave up 6 bases, with 18 bases separating them. Germline V gene lookup returns CDR1 MNHNS and CDR2 SASEGT. The CDR3 is 15 residues long. This record comes from a study of cytotoxic CD8 clonotypes in ibrutinib-treated CLL. About the study: Response samples followed a median around 12 months of treatment, range 6 to 36.

Points from the study as a whole: An increase in clonality occurred at ibrutinib response, followed by a return toward baseline at progression.

This TCR was sampled from a human donor with chronic lymphocytic leukemia. The chain has TRBV6-1 and TRBJ1-5; weak D call: TRBD1 (6 bases). The specimen was PBMCs, collected after 12 months of ibrutinib treatment. CDR3 protein: CASRSYGGASQPQHF. CDR3 bases: TGTGCCAGCAGGAGCTATGGGGGGGCGAGTCAGCCCCAGCATTTT.